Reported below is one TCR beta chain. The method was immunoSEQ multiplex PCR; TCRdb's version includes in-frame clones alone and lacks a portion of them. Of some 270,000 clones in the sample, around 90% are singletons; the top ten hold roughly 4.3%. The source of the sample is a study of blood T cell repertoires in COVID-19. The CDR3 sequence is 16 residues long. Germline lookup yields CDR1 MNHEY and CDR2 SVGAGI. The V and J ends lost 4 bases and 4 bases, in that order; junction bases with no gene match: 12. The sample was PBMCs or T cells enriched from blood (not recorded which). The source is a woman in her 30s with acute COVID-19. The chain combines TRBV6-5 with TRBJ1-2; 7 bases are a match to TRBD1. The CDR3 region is CASSSPSDRMLYGYTF. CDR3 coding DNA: TGTGCCAGCAGTTCCCCATCGGACAGGATGCTCTATGGCTACACCTTC.